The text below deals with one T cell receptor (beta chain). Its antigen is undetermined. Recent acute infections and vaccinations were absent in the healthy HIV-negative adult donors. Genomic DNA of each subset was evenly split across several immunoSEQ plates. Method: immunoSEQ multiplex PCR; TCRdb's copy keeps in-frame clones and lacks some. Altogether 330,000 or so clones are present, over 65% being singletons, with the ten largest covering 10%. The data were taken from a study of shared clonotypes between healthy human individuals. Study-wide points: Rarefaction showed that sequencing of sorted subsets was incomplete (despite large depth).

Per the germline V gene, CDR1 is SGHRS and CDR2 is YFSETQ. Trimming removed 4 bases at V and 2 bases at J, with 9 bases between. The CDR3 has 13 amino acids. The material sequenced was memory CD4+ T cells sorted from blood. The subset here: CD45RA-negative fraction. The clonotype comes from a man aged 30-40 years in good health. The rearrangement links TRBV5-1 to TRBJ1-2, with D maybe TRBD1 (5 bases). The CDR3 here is CASSGDGNYGYTF. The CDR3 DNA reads TGCGCCAGCAGCGGGGACGGAAACTATGGCTACACCTTC. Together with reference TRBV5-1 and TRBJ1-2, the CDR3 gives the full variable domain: KAGVTQTPRYLIKTRGQQVTLSCSPISGHRSVSWYQQTPGQGLQFLFEYFSETQRNKGNFPGRFSGRQFSNSRSEMNVSTLELGDSALYLCASSGDGNYGYTFGSGTRLTVV.